What follows is one TCR beta chain and its context. These data belong to a study of CD8+ T cells in alopecia areata. Following extraction, RNA underwent reverse transcription to cDNA, which served as the sequencing template. The assay was immunoSEQ multiplex PCR, and TCRdb's table has in-frame clones only and misses some. The sample records 45,000 to 70,000 clones, around 97% being singletons. This TCR was sampled from a human donor with alopecia areata. Sequencing was performed on CD8+ T cells sorted from blood, taken at week 0.

The CDR3 protein is CASSPSGQITEAFF. The CDR3 region has the DNA TGCGCCAGCAGCCCCTCGGGACAGATCACTGAAGCTTTCTTT. The chain has TRBV5-1 and TRBJ1-1; TRBD1 aligns across 7 bases. The V gene end was trimmed by 4 bases and the J gene end by 4 bases; junction bases not matched to a gene: 7. Germline V lookup: CDR1 SGHRS, CDR2 YFSETQ. The CDR3 consists of 14 residues.